Below are 18 T cell receptor beta chains sequenced from a single sample in a study of cytomegalovirus exposure and HLA in healthy donors. Measured with immunoSEQ multiplex PCR; TCRdb has only the in-frame clones, and not every one. The sample lists over 150,000 clones; 85% were seen once. The sequenced sample was PBMCs. All receptors come from a man aged 18 to 30 in good health and CMV-seropositive.

The chain has TRBV7-9 and TRBJ2-5, with 8 bases fitting TRBD2. This CDR3 is built from 14 residues. The germline CDR1 and CDR2 sequences are SEHNR and FQNEAQ (reference sequence). The ends lost 3 bases at V and 2 bases at J; junction bases unmatched: 2. Here the CDR3 DNA reads TGTGCCAGCAGCTTCGCTAGCGGGCAAGAGACCCAGTACTTC. This codes for CASSFASGQETQYF.

The chain uses TRBV13 and TRBJ2-5; 15 positions agree with TRBD2. Germline loops: CDR1 PRHDT, CDR2 FYEKMQ (reference sequence). This CDR3 is 16 amino acids long. V lost 5 bases, J lost 5 bases, and 6 bases stayed unmatched. The chain's CDR3 is CASSHGLAGGPETQYF. CDR3 DNA: TGTGCCAGCAGCCACGGACTAGCGGGGGGGCCTGAGACCCAGTACTTC.

The rearrangement joins TRBV27 to TRBJ1-1, with no clear D. Germline values: CDR1 MNHEY, CDR2 SMNVEV (reference sequence). The CDR3 is 14 amino acids. The V end lost 0 bases, the J end lost 1 base, and 6 bases lay between the germline ends. The CDR3: CASSLSIGNTEAFF. CDR3 bases: TGTGCCAGCAGTTTATCGATCGGGAACACTGAAGCTTTCTTT.

This rearrangement joins TRBV28 to TRBJ1-6, with TRBD1 matching 7 bases. The CDR3 runs 15 residues. The V gene end was trimmed by 4 bases and the J gene end by 10 bases; junction bases not matched to a gene: 10. CDR1 is MDHEN and CDR2 is SYDVKM in the germline V gene. DNA for the CDR3: TGTGCCAGCAGTTCGGCAGGGCAGGGGGTGTCACCCCTCCACTTT. Translated, it gives CASSSAGQGVSPLHF.

Notes on this clone: The same CDR3 is also encoded by other DNA sequences in this sample. V and J are TRBV5-1 and TRBJ2-3; the D is unclear. V was shortened by 1 base and J by 5 bases, with 5 bases between the two germline ends. CDR3 length equals 12 residues. Germline-derived CDR1 and CDR2 are SGHRS and YFSETQ. The CDR3 loop reads CASSLTGDTQYF. In DNA, the CDR3 is TGCGCCAGCAGCTTGACTGGAGATACGCAGTATTTT.

The chain has TRBV5-1 and TRBJ2-2, with 13 bases fitting TRBD2. Germline V lookup: CDR1 SGHRS, CDR2 YFSETQ. The CDR3 spans 15 residues. Losses at the gene ends were 4 bases for V and 5 bases for J; bases not matched to a gene: 2. CDR3 coding DNA: TGCGCCAGCAGCCAGGGACTAGCGGGGACCGGGGAGCTGTTTTTT. It yields the protein CASSQGLAGTGELFF.

The chain combines TRBV11-3 with TRBJ2-3; the D gene is possibly TRBD2 (5 bases). The CDR3 spans 15 residues. V was shortened by 4 bases and J by 3 bases, with 14 bases between the two germline ends. The germline CDR1 and CDR2 sequences are SGHNT and YENEEA. The CDR3 DNA follows: TGTGCCAGCAGCTCCCCGGGGATTGGAACAGATACGCAGTATTTT. Amino acids: CASSSPGIGTDTQYF.

The J gene is TRBJ1-5, the V gene TRBV5-1, with D tentatively TRBD1 (6 bases). With 3 bases removed from V and 2 bases from J, the gap between germline ends came to 12 bases. The CDR3 runs to 15 residues. Germline assignment: CDR1 SGHRS and CDR2 YFSETQ. CDR3: CASSWGGAGNQPQHF. As DNA, the CDR3 is TGCGCCAGCAGCTGGGGGGGGGCAGGCAATCAGCCCCAGCATTTT.

V gene TRBV27 combines with J gene TRBJ2-2; D is unclear. The germline V and J ends were trimmed by 3 bases and 3 bases, with 2 bases remaining between them. This CDR3 has 12 residues. Germline assignment: CDR1 MNHEY and CDR2 SMNVEV (reference sequence). The CDR3 coding sequence is TGTGCCAGCAGTTTCTACACCGGGGAGCTGTTTTTT. It codes for CASSFYTGELFF.

CDR3 sequence: CASSLHWTGGETQYF. The CDR3 DNA is TGCGCCAGCAGCTTGCACTGGACAGGCGGGGAGACCCAGTACTTC. This chain connects TRBV5-1 to TRBJ2-5; TRBD1 agrees at 7 bases. V shed 1 base, J shed 5 bases, and the junction held 8 bases outside the gene matches. Germline-derived CDR1 and CDR2 are SGHRS and YFSETQ. CDR3 length: 15 residues.

The rearrangement uses TRBV9 and TRBJ2-3; 7 bases line up with TRBD2. Germline values: CDR1 SGDLS, CDR2 YYNGEE. The CDR3 extends over 12 amino acids. V lost 8 bases and J lost 2; bases outside the gene matches: 2. CDR3 DNA: TGTGCCAGGGGGGGGTACACAGATACGCAGTATTTT. Translating gives CARGGYTDTQYF.

The CDR3 DNA reads TGTGCCAGCAGTTTAGATCCAGGGACCTACGAGCAGTACTTC. Its protein is CASSLDPGTYEQYF. The chain carries TRBV28 and TRBJ2-7, with TRBD1 as a possible D gene (5 bases). The CDR3 length is 14 residues. The V gene's germline CDR1 is MDHEN and CDR2 SYDVKM. Trimming cost V 2 bases and J 2 bases, with 10 bases left between them.

This clone was detected once. The chain couples TRBV9 to TRBJ1-1; 7 bases match TRBD1. The CDR3 totals 14 residues. J was trimmed by 4 bases and V by 3 bases; bases with no gene match: 6. CDR1 SGDLS and CDR2 YYNGEE come from the germline V gene. In DNA form, the CDR3 reads TGTGCCAGCAGCGCCGGGAGGGGGCCCACTGAAGCTTTCTTT. Protein: CASSAGRGPTEAFF.

The rearrangement joins TRBV30 to TRBJ2-7; 9 bases match TRBD2. CDR3 length equals 15 residues. Germline V CDR1 and CDR2: GTSNPN, SVGIG (reference sequence). Unmatched junction bases numbered 13, after V lost 7 bases and J lost 3 bases. Here the CDR3 reads CASNAGGGGGYEQYF. In nucleotides, the CDR3 is TGTGCCTCGAACGCGGGAGGGGGGGGCGGCTACGAGCAGTACTTC.

V usage is TRBV6-6 and J usage is TRBJ1-2; 9 bases are a match to TRBD1. CDR1 and CDR2 from the germline V gene are MNHNY and SVGAGI (reference sequence). CDR3 length: 14 amino acids. With V trimmed by 7 bases and J by 9 bases, 12 bases remained unmatched. The CDR3 bases are TGTGCCAGCACCCAGGGACAGGGTCTGTCCAGCTACACCTTC. Residues: CASTQGQGLSSYTF.

V usage is TRBV6-1 and J usage is TRBJ1-5, with D possibly matching TRBD1 (5 bases). This CDR3 is 14 amino acids long. V was pared by 8 bases and J by 2 bases, with 13 bases between. CDR1 MNHNS and CDR2 SASEGT come from the germline V gene. DNA of the CDR3: TGTGCCAGCGGGGCAGCCAGTGGCAATCAGCCCCAGCATTTT. It encodes CASGAASGNQPQHF.

This chain links TRBV5-1 with TRBJ2-5, with 8 bases matching TRBD1. This CDR3 spans 15 amino acids. Germline CDR1 is SGHRS and CDR2 is YFSETQ. J was trimmed by 5 bases and V by 0 bases; bases with no gene match: 6. The CDR3 DNA follows: TGCGCCAGCAGCTTGGAGGGGCGACAGGGGGAGACCCAGTACTTC. It specifies CASSLEGRQGETQYF.

CDR3 sequence (DNA): TGTGCCAGCAGCTGGGACCGGGACAGGGGGATGAACACTGAAGCTTTCTTT. This codes for CASSWDRDRGMNTEAFF. The chain recombines TRBV7-8 with TRBJ1-1; 11 bases map to TRBD1. Losses at the gene ends were 4 bases for V and 0 bases for J; bases not matched to a gene: 7. Germline CDR1 SGHVS, CDR2 FQNEAQ. This CDR3 is built from 17 residues.